Shown below are 32 T cell receptor beta chains from a single sample sequenced in a study of immune heterogeneity within non-small cell lung tumors. Genomic DNA extracted from bulk tumor tissue served as template. A total of about 0.6 ug was used per sample. Multiple biopsies spaced far apart were taken from each primary tumor during surgery. Curative surgery was undertaken by patients, who had untreated, newly diagnosed non-small cell lung cancer. Amplification of TCR beta CDR3 was performed by multiplex PCR with 32 V and 13 J primers. Using its own MiXCR run on the multiplex PCR reads, TCRdb lists one record per CDR3 protein. The table records approximately 4,300 distinct CDR3 sequences, 27% of them present only once. Sequenced input: lung tumor tissue. The receptors stem from a man aged 55 to 70 with non-small cell lung cancer.

V usage is TRBV30 and J usage is TRBJ1-2; D not resolved. V was cut by 7 bases and J by 1 base, with 13 bases left in between. Germline CDR1 GTSNPN, CDR2 SVGIG (reference sequence). The CDR3 runs 13 residues. The CDR3 DNA sequence: TGTGCCTTCTCGGCGGGAGATAACTATGGCTACACCTTC. Amino acid sequence: CAFSAGDNYGYTF.

This clonotype is medium-sized. The chain has TRBV19 and TRBJ2-2, with D tentatively TRBD1 or TRBD2 (5 bases each). Germline CDR1 LNHDA, CDR2 SQIVND (reference sequence). The ends were cut back, 0 bases at V and 7 bases at J, with 15 bases in the middle. The CDR3 length is 16 residues. As DNA, the CDR3 is TGTGCCAGTAGTATAGATTCCCGCAGGGCGGGCGGGGAGCTGTTTTTT. Residues: CASSIDSRRAGGELFF. Full variable domain (rest looked up from reference TRBV19 and TRBJ2-2): DGGITQSPKYLFRKEGQNVTLSCEQNLNHDAMYWYRQDPGQGLRLIYYSQIVNDFQKGDIAEGYSVSREKKESFPLTVTSAQKNPTAFYLCASSIDSRRAGGELFFGEGSRLTVL.

V is TRBV27 and J is TRBJ2-4; D not certain. Germline V lookup: CDR1 MNHEY, CDR2 SMNVEV (reference sequence). Trimming removed 8 bases at V and 3 bases at J, with 8 bases between. The CDR3 is made up of 12 amino acids. The CDR3 loop is CASGKIKNIQYF. The CDR3 DNA is TGTGCCAGCGGGAAAATCAAAAACATTCAGTACTTC.

The chain recombines TRBV20-1 with TRBJ2-1; D uncertain. The CDR3 extends over 12 amino acids. Trimming stripped 6 bases from V and 9 bases from J, with 15 bases between. Germline values: CDR1 DFQATT, CDR2 SNEGSKA (reference sequence). The CDR3: CSAPDRFSEQFF. The DNA for the CDR3 is TGCAGTGCCCCGGACCGGTTTTCTGAGCAGTTCTTC.

J is TRBJ1-5 and V is TRBV15; D unclear. V lost 5 bases and J lost 4, with 6 bases in between. CDR3 length: 12 amino acids. CDR1 and CDR2 from the germline V gene are LNHNV and YYDKDF (reference sequence). CDR3 sequence: CATSAGNQPQHF. CDR3 coding DNA: TGTGCCACCAGCGCAGGTAATCAGCCCCAGCATTTT. Variable domain in full (rest from reference TRBV15 and TRBJ1-5): DAMVIQNPRYQVTQFGKPVTLSCSQTLNHNVMYWYQQKSSQAPKLLFHYYDKDFNNEADTPDNFQSRRPNTSFCFLDIRSPGLGDTAMYLCATSAGNQPQHFGDGTRLSIL.

A few counts support this clonotype. V and J are TRBV4-3 and TRBJ2-1; D unclear. In germline, CDR1 is LGHNA, CDR2 YSLEER. V gave up 1 base and J gave up 3 bases, with 4 bases separating them. The CDR3 has 13 residues. CDR3 residues: CASSQVHYNEQFF. CDR3 bases: TGCGCCAGCAGCCAAGTTCACTACAATGAGCAGTTCTTC.

The chain couples TRBV7-2 to TRBJ2-3; D assignment may be TRBD1 or TRBD2 (5 bases each). Per the germline V gene, CDR1 is SGHTA and CDR2 is FQGNSA. V was pared by 5 bases and J by 2 bases, with 11 bases between. The CDR3 consists of 14 residues. The CDR3 DNA is TGTGCCAGCAGCGGGGGTATACCCACAGATACGCAGTATTTT. Translated, it gives CASSGGIPTDTQYF. The entire variable domain, with the rest obtained from reference TRBV7-2 and TRBJ2-3, is as follows: GAGVSQSPSNKVTEKGKDVELRCDPISGHTALYWYRQSLGQGLEFLIYFQGNSAPDKSGLPSDRFSAERTGGSVSTLTIQRTQQEDSAVYLCASSGGIPTDTQYFGPGTRLTVL.

V usage is TRBV5-8 and J usage is TRBJ1-1, with D unclear. The germline V gene has CDR1 SGHTS and CDR2 YDEGEE. V lost 5 bases to trimming and J lost 10 bases, with 15 bases between them. This CDR3 spans 12 amino acids. The CDR3 sequence: CASRLGPKGAFF. For the CDR3, the DNA is TGTGCCAGCAGACTCGGACCAAAGGGAGCTTTCTTT.

This clonotype is deemed medium-sized (0.01 to 0.1%). This sequence joins TRBV15 and TRBJ1-4, with a weak D call TRBD1 (5 bases). CDR3 length equals 19 residues. V lost 0 bases and J lost 2, with 19 bases in between. Germline V gives CDR1 LNHNV, CDR2 YYDKDF (reference sequence). As DNA, the CDR3 is TGTGCCACCAGCAGAGATATGGCCGGCAGGGCAGAGACTAATGAAAAACTGTTTTTT. This gives the protein CATSRDMAGRAETNEKLFF.

Judged by abundance, this clonotype is medium-sized. The rearrangement joins TRBV7-2 to TRBJ2-7, with D possibly TRBD1 on 6 matching bases. V lost 5 bases and J 5 bases, leaving 10 bases between the germline ends. Germline V gene lookup returns CDR1 SGHTA and CDR2 FQGNSA. The CDR3 is 12 residues long. As DNA, the CDR3 is TGTGCCAGCAGCCCAGGGGTAAACGAGCAGTACTTC. This gives the protein CASSPGVNEQYF.

This clonotype was picked up a small number of times. The chain combines TRBV9 with TRBJ2-7; D unclear. Germline V gene lookup returns CDR1 SGDLS and CDR2 YYNGEE. The V gene lost 0 bases and the J gene lost 8 bases, with 15 bases spanning the gap. The CDR3 loop spans 14 amino acids. The CDR3 is CASSVDWTLSQQYF. The CDR3 DNA is TGTGCCAGCAGCGTAGATTGGACCCTATCGCAGCAGTACTTC.

This chain links TRBV5-1 with TRBJ2-5; D call uncertain. In germline, CDR1 is SGHRS, CDR2 YFSETQ. Deletions cut 7 bases from V and 4 bases from J, with 14 bases between. This CDR3 is built from 13 residues. This CDR3 is CASSPGSAETQYF. CDR3 nucleotide sequence: TGCGCCAGCTCCCCTGGCAGTGCAGAGACCCAGTACTTC.

This clonotype has more than one count but fewer than ten. A read error is possible here, since a much larger clone lies one base away. The chain links TRBV7-9 to TRBJ2-7; D unresolved. This CDR3 spans 14 amino acids. Germline V gives CDR1 SEHNR, CDR2 FQNEAQ (reference sequence). V was clipped by 2 bases and J by 0 bases, with 8 bases between them. The CDR3 coding sequence is TGTGCCAGCAGCTTAAGGGCGAGCTCCTACGAGCAGTACTTC. It specifies CASSLRASSYEQYF. Full variable domain (outside the CDR3, taken from reference TRBV7-9 and TRBJ2-7): DTGVSQNPRHKITKRGQNVTFRCDPISEHNRLYWYRQTLGQGPEFLTYFQNEAQLEKSRLLSDRFSAERPKGSFSTLEIQRTEQGDSAMYLCASSLRASSYEQYFGPGTRLTVT.

This clonotype was found a few times. The final CDR3 position lacks the conserved phenylalanine or tryptophan, pointing to a likely read error. The genes are TRBV10-3 and TRBJ1-3, with D possibly TRBD1 on 5 matching bases. Trimming left V 6 bases short and J 8 bases short, with 14 bases between. Germline values: CDR1 ENHRY, CDR2 SYGVKD. The CDR3 consists of 13 residues. In DNA form, the CDR3 reads TGTGCCATCAGGCCGGGACTCCGGGACACCATATATCTT. Amino acid sequence: CAIRPGLRDTIYL.

This clonotype was found a few times. The rearrangement links TRBV6-1 to TRBJ2-7, with D maybe TRBD2 (5 bases). V was trimmed by 3 bases and J by 9 bases, leaving 12 bases between them. The CDR3 length is 12 residues. CDR1 MNHNS and CDR2 SASEGT come from the germline V gene. The CDR3 DNA follows: TGTGCCAGCAGTGAGGGAGTGACTGGGCAGTACTTC. It codes for CASSEGVTGQYF.

V is TRBV4-1 and J is TRBJ2-2; D not resolved. Germline V gene sequence: CDR1 MGHRA, CDR2 YSYEKL. Trimming took off 1 base at V and 6 bases at J, with 9 bases between the two ends. This CDR3 contains 14 residues. The CDR3 DNA sequence: TGCGCCAGCAGCCAAGCCACCAAACCCGGGGAGCTGTTTTTT. This encodes CASSQATKPGELFF.

The rearrangement uses TRBV29-1 and TRBJ2-3; maybe TRBD2 (6 bases). Germline V gene lookup returns CDR1 SQVTM and CDR2 ANQGSEA. CDR3 length equals 12 residues. The CDR3 is CTARGTLDTQYF. CDR3 DNA: TGCACCGCGCGGGGCACATTAGATACGCAGTATTTT.

This rearrangement joins TRBV5-1 to TRBJ1-6; D may be TRBD1 (6 bases). Trimming left V 4 bases short and J 7 bases short, with 15 bases between. The length of the CDR3 is 15 residues. CDR1 and CDR2 from the germline V gene are SGHRS and YFSETQ. Here the CDR3 DNA reads TGCGCCAGCAGCCAGCAAGGGGGAAGAAATTCACCCCTCCACTTT. It codes for CASSQQGGRNSPLHF.

This clonotype counts as medium-sized. The J gene is TRBJ2-7, the V gene TRBV20-1; possibly TRBD1 for D (6 bases). CDR3 length: 15 residues. V was shortened by 4 bases and J by 2 bases, with 18 bases between the two germline ends. Per germline, CDR1 DFQATT and CDR2 SNEGSKA (reference sequence). The CDR3 DNA sequence: TGCAGTGCTAAACATGCGGACAGAGCGACCTACGAGCAGTACTTC. Translation: CSAKHADRATYEQYF.

This clonotype rates as medium-sized. This chain uses TRBV5-4 with TRBJ1-2; unclear D gene. V lost 0 bases and J 2 bases, leaving 5 bases between the germline ends. Germline values: CDR1 SGHNT, CDR2 YYREEE (reference sequence). CDR3 length: 13 amino acids. The CDR3 nucleotides are TGTGCCAGCAGCTTGGAAGGGAACTATGGCTACACCTTC. This encodes CASSLEGNYGYTF. Full variable domain (rest looked up from reference TRBV5-4 and TRBJ1-2): ETGVTQSPTHLIKTRGQQVTLRCSSQSGHNTVSWYQQALGQGPQFIFQYYREEENGRGNFPPRFSGLQFPNYSSELNVNALELDDSALYLCASSLEGNYGYTFGSGTRLTVV.

This clonotype is judged medium-sized. V is TRBV2 and J is TRBJ2-7; 9 bases map to TRBD2. The germline V gene encodes CDR1 SNHLY and CDR2 FYNNEI. The CDR3 is 13 residues long. V was clipped by 8 bases and J by 2 bases; unmatched bases: 4. The CDR3 nucleotides are TGTGCCAGCTGGGCTAGCGGGACCTACGAGCAGTACTTC. Its protein product is CASWASGTYEQYF.

By frequency in the sample, this clonotype is medium-sized. This sequence joins TRBV12-3 or TRBV12-4 and TRBJ2-1, with D possibly matching TRBD2 (5 bases). The ends were cut back, 2 bases at V and 9 bases at J, with 14 bases in the middle. CDR3 length equals 14 residues. The CDR3, as DNA: TGTGCCAGCAGTTTAATTGGCGGGCTGTCTGAGCAGTTCTTC. As protein: CASSLIGGLSEQFF.

Judged by abundance, this clonotype is medium-sized (0.01 to 0.1%). The gene calls are TRBV24-1 and TRBJ2-3; D is perhaps TRBD2 (6 bases). Germline V lookup: CDR1 KGHDR, CDR2 SFDVKD. CDR3 length equals 16 residues. Trimming cost V 7 bases and J 4 bases, with 20 bases left between them. CDR3 region: CATRLGGGVSADTQYF. The CDR3 nucleotides read TGTGCCACCAGACTAGGAGGAGGGGTGTCGGCAGATACGCAGTATTTT.

This sequence joins TRBV3-1 and TRBJ2-5; 7 nucleotides line up with TRBD2. This CDR3 has 14 amino acids. The germline CDR1 and CDR2 sequences are LGHDT and YNNKEL (reference sequence). The junction had 7 bases not matched to a gene; V was cut back by 4 bases and J by 5 bases. DNA of the CDR3: TGTGCCAGCAGCCGGGAAAGGGGAGGGGAGACCCAGTACTTC. Translation gives CASSRERGGETQYF.

In its sample, this clonotype is medium-sized (0.01 to 0.1%). This sequence joins TRBV4-1 and TRBJ2-7; D call uncertain. V shed 1 base and J shed 2 bases, with 6 bases lying between them. The CDR3 loop spans 13 amino acids. Germline V lookup: CDR1 MGHRA, CDR2 YSYEKL. The CDR3 coding sequence is TGCGCCAGCAGCCAAGGGAAGGCCTACGAGCAGTACTTC. This encodes CASSQGKAYEQYF.

On this clonotype itself: An end of the junction does not agree with germline; a read error may underlie this. This chain links TRBV6-4 with TRBJ2-7; a weak D match, TRBD1 (6 bases). This CDR3 comprises 13 residues. Per the germline V gene, CDR1 is MRHNA and CDR2 is SNTAGT. The chain's CDR3 is CASSHSDSSEQYF. The CDR3, as DNA: TGTGCCAGCAGTCACTCGGACAGCTCCGAGCAGTACTTC.

The V call is TRBV28, the J call TRBJ2-7; 7 bases fit TRBD2. V lost 6 bases, J lost 2 bases, and 4 bases stayed unmatched. The CDR3 extends over 13 amino acids. The germline CDR1 and CDR2 sequences are MDHEN and SYDVKM. The CDR3 spells CASRGGLTYEQYF. The CDR3 DNA follows: TGTGCCAGCAGGGGGGGACTAACCTACGAGCAGTACTTC.

This clonotype was found once. The V gene is TRBV6-2 or TRBV6-3, the J gene TRBJ1-6, with 7 bases lining up with TRBD1. The germline CDR1 and CDR2 sequences are MNHEY and SVGEGT. Trimming removed 4 bases from V and 9 bases from J; junction bases left unmatched: 9. CDR3 length: 15 amino acids. CDR3 sequence: CASSSPTGSSSPLHF. The CDR3 DNA follows: TGTGCCAGCAGTTCCCCGACAGGGTCAAGTTCACCCCTCCACTTT.

By share of the sample, this clonotype is medium-sized. The J gene is TRBJ2-7, the V gene TRBV5-5, with 11 bases that match TRBD2. The CDR3 has 18 residues. Germline V CDR1 and CDR2: SGHKS, YYEKEE (reference sequence). With 4 bases clipped from V and 6 bases from J, the junction kept 18 bases outside the gene matches. The CDR3, as DNA: TGTGCCAGCAGCCCTGGGCTAGCGGGAGGCATAAGCGGGATCGAGCAGTACTTC. Translated, it gives CASSPGLAGGISGIEQYF.

The chain uses TRBV6-1 and TRBJ1-5; D is possibly TRBD1 (5 bases). The CDR3 loop spans 15 amino acids. V lost 7 bases, J lost 2 bases, and 15 bases lay in between. Germline V lookup: CDR1 MNHNS, CDR2 SASEGT. CDR3 sequence reads: CASTDGGGGNQPQHF. CDR3 coding DNA: TGTGCCAGCACTGACGGGGGAGGAGGCAATCAGCCCCAGCATTTT.

The chain recombines TRBV7-9 with TRBJ2-5; D remains unclear. Per germline, CDR1 SEHNR and CDR2 FQNEAQ (reference sequence). This CDR3 has 14 amino acids. The germline V and J ends were trimmed by 1 base and 5 bases, with 11 bases remaining between them. The CDR3 region is CASSLGNPRETQYF. In DNA, the CDR3 is TGTGCCAGCAGCTTAGGTAATCCTCGCGAGACCCAGTACTTC. The full variable domain, completed using reference TRBV7-9 and TRBJ2-5, is DTGVSQNPRHKITKRGQNVTFRCDPISEHNRLYWYRQTLGQGPEFLTYFQNEAQLEKSRLLSDRFSAERPKGSFSTLEIQRTEQGDSAMYLCASSLGNPRETQYFGPGTRLLVL.

The genes are TRBV12-3 or TRBV12-4 and TRBJ2-5; D ambiguous. The CDR3 runs to 13 residues. V was cut by 2 bases and J by 1 base, with 5 bases left in between. DNA for the CDR3: TGTGCCAGCAGTTTAAGACTCCAAGAGACCCAGTACTTC. Its translation: CASSLRLQETQYF.